The clone carrying this T cell receptor beta chain was counted a few times. The PCR employed 60 Vbeta primers together with 13 Jbeta primers. TCRdb keeps only in-frame clones here, not all; method: immunoSEQ multiplex PCR. The profile shows about 110,000 clones, over 60% of them singletons. Germline lookup yields CDR1 PRHDT and CDR2 FYEKMQ (reference sequence). The CDR3 contains 13 residues. V lost 4 bases, J lost 3 bases, and 9 bases lay in between. This specimen belongs to a study of cytomegalovirus exposure and HLA in healthy donors. Nominally healthy donors provided the samples, though records likely missed some immune exposures.

This rearrangement joins TRBV13 to TRBJ1-1; D gene unclear. Sequencing was carried out using PBMCs. This TCR was sampled from a man aged 25-40 years in good health and CMV-seropositive. This CDR3 reads CASSSLTDTEAFF. CDR3 nucleotides: TGTGCCAGCAGCTCCCTAACGGACACTGAAGCTTTCTTT.